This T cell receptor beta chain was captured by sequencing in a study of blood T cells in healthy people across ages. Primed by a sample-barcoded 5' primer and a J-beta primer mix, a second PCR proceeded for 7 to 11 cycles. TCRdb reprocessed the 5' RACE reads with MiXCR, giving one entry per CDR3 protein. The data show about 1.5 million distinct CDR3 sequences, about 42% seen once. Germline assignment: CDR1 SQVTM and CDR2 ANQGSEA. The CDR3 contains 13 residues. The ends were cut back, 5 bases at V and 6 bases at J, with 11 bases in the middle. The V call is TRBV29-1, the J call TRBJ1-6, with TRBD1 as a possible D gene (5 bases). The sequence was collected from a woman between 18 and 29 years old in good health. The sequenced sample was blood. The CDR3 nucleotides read TGCAGCGTTTCACAGGCAGCTAATTCACCCCTCCACTTT. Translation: CSVSQAANSPLHF.